The next 3 T cell receptor beta chains were all read from a single sample in a study of blood T cell repertoires in COVID-19. Sequencing was performed with immunoSEQ multiplex PCR; in TCRdb, only in-frame clones are kept and a portion is missing. The sample yields over 25,000 clones, roughly 84% seen once. Sequenced input: peripheral blood. The receptor set was obtained from a man between 65 and 85 years old with active COVID-19.

CDR3 DNA sequence: TGTGCCAGTGGATCGACAGGGGGCGGGTATGGCTACACCTTC. This translates into CASGSTGGGYGYTF. V and J are TRBV19 and TRBJ1-2; 10 bases are shared with TRBD1. V trimming: 8 bases; J trimming: 5 bases; junction bases outside the gene matches: 8. The CDR3 covers 14 residues. Per the germline V gene, CDR1 is LNHDA and CDR2 is SQIVND (reference sequence).

The J gene is TRBJ1-4, the V gene TRBV19; 8 bases align to TRBD1. The CDR3 totals 15 residues. Germline trimming cut 5 bases from V and 0 bases from J; bases unmatched to any gene: 2. Germline V gene lookup returns CDR1 LNHDA and CDR2 SQIVND (reference sequence). The CDR3 loop is CASSQQGATNEKLFF. The CDR3 DNA is TGTGCCAGTAGTCAACAGGGGGCAACTAATGAAAAACTGTTTTTT.

This clone was counted once. In DNA, the CDR3 is TGTGCCAGCTCACCACCGTTTGCGGGACGACAAGAGACCCAGTACTTC. It codes for CASSPPFAGRQETQYF. The V gene is TRBV18, the J gene TRBJ2-5; perhaps TRBD2 as D (6 bases). Germline V gene sequence: CDR1 KGHSH, CDR2 LQKENI. V gave up 0 bases and J gave up 2 bases, with 13 bases separating them. This CDR3 region has 16 residues.